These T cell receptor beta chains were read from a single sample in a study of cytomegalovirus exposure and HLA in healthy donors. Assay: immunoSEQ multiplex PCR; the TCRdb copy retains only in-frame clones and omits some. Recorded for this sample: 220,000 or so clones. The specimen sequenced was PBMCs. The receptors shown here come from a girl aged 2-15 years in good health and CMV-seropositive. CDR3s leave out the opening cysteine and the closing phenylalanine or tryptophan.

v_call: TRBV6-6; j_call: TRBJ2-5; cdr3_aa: ASSYGERERQETQY
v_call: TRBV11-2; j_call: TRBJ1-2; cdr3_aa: ASSLGGQGRGYT
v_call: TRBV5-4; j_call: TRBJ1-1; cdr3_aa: ASSLVGATEAF
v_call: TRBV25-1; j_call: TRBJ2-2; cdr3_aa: ASSAETSGSFTGELF
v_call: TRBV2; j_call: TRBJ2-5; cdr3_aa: ASSEVWGDQETQY
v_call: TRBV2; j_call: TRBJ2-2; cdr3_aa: ASSEPLGVSNTGELF
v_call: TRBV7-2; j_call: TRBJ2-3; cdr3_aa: ASSLLVGTDTQY
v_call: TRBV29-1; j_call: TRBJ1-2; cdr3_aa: SVGWTGGRGGYT
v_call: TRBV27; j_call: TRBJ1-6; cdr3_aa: ASSPTLLGQSNSPLH
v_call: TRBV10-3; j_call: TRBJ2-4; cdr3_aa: AISESTGGWQNIQY
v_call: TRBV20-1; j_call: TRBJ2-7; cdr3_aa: SGGTYEQY
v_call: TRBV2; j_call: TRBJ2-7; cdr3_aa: ASFVDNSYEQY
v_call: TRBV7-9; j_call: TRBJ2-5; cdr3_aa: ASSSYRGQGETQY
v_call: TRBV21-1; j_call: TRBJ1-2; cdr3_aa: ASPPGGTNYGYT
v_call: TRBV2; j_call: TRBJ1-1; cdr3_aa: ASTRDRAGNTEAF
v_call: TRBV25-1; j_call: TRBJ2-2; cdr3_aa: ASSKNRELF
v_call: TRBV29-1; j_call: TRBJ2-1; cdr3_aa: STVAGARNEQF
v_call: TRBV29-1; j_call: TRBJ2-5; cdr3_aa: SVGTSEETQY
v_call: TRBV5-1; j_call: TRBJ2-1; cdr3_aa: ASSFIGLGIGEQF
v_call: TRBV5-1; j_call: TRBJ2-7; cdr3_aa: ASSLGLANEQY
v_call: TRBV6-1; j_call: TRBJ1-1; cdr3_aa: ASIKSTANTEAF
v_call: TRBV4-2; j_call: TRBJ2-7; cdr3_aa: ASSRERERYEQY
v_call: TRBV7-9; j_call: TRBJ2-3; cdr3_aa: ASSPGPKVPGDTQY
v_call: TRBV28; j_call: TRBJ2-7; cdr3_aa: ASRSGLRSYEQY
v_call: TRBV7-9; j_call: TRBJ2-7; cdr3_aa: ASSLAEQFPEQY
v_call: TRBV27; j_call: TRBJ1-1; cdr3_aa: ASSPGSAEAF
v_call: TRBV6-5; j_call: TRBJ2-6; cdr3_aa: ASSREGSGANVLT
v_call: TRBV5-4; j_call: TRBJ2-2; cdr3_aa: ASSPGTSGYTGELF
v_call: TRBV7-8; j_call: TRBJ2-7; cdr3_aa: ASSLESGGTYEQY
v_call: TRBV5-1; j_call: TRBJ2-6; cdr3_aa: ASSSGSSGANVLT
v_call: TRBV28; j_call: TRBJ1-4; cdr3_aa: ASSSSDRGSEKLF
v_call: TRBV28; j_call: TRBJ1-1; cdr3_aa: ASRKQRMNTEAF
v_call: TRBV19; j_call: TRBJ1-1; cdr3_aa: ASSIDRVNTEAF
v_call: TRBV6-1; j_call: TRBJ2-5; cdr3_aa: ASSESPSGRPQETQY
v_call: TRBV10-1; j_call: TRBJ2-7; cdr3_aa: ASSDEGALPYEQY
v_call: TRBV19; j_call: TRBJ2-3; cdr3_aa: ASAGARADTQY
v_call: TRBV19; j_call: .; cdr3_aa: ASSVLAGAYEQY
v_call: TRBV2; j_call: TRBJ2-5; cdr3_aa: ASSEGTGEQETQY
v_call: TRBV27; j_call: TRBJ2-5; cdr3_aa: ASSLSIGVQETQY
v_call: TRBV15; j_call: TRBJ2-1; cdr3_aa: ATSRDRGRGLNEQF
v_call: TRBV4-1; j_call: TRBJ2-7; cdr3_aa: ASSQDLNSGRYEQY
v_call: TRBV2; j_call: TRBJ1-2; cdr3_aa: ASSESRGYGYT
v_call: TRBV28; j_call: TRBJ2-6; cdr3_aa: ASSLGLTRSGANVLT
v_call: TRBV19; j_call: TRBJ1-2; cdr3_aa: ASSIGQGNYGYT
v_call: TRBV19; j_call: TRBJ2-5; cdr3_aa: ASSKTGVSETQY
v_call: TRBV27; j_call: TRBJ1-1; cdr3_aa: ASSLVPYTEAF
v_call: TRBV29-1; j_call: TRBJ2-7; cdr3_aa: SVAQGYEQY
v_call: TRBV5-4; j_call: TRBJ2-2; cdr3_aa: ASSPAGTRGAGELF
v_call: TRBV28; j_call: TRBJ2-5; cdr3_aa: ASSLSSGRAVETQY
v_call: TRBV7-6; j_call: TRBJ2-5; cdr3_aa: ASRLAGGGETQY